Presented here are 22 T cell receptor beta chains from one specimen sequenced in a study of tumor and adjacent non-tumor tissue in lung cancer. RNA was extracted from bulk tissue without any cell sorting. TCRbeta libraries were built with three rounds of nested PCR, modified from ARM-PCR. One entry per CDR3 protein results from TCRdb running MiXCR on the multiplex PCR reads. The data hold 95,000 to 150,000 distinct CDR3 sequences, with 66% observed a single time. The sequenced sample consisted of lung tumor tissue. The receptors derive from a man in his thirties or forties with non-small cell lung cancer.

On this clonotype itself: One end of the junction fails to match germline, which may point to a read error. The chain joins TRBV4-2 to TRBJ1-2; D is unresolved. This CDR3 has 17 amino acids. The germline V gene encodes CDR1 LGHNA and CDR2 YNFKEQ. CDR3 sequence (DNA): TGTGACAGCAGCCAAGATCTTGAGCGCATTAATAACTATGGCTACACCTTC. It codes for CDSSQDLERINNYGYTF.

As concerns this clonotype: A read error is possible here, since a much larger clone lies one base away. The chain recombines TRBV10-3 with TRBJ1-2, with TRBD1 identical over 8 bases. In germline, CDR1 is ENHRY, CDR2 SYGVKD. The CDR3 totals 14 residues. The CDR3 protein is CAISDVTGDYSYTF. Written as DNA, the CDR3 is TGTGCCATCAGTGATGTGACAGGGGACTATAGCTACACCTTC.

A remark on this clonotype: The junction shows a germline mismatch at one end, possibly a read error. This chain links TRBV10-3 with TRBJ2-1, with 7 nucleotides matching TRBD1. CDR3 size: 16 residues. Per the germline V gene, CDR1 is ENHRY and CDR2 is SYGVKD. The chain's CDR3 is CPITEGDSYTYNEQFF. As DNA, the CDR3 is TGTCCCATCACCGAAGGGGACAGTTACACCTACAATGAGCAGTTCTTC.

On this clonotype itself: Germline and junction disagree at one end, which may indicate a read error. The rearrangement joins TRBV29-1 to TRBJ2-7; 7 bases match TRBD1. Germline CDR1 and CDR2: SQVTM and ANQGSEA. This CDR3 has 13 residues. In DNA, the CDR3 is TGCAGCGCCCGGGACAGCTTCTCTTACGATCAGTACTTC. Translation gives CSARDSFSYDQYF.

This clonotype was counted many times. CDR3 DNA: TGTGCCAGCAGGACCAGCGGGAGGGGTGGAGATACGCAGTATTTT. It is translated as CASRTSGRGGDTQYF. The chain joins TRBV12-3 or TRBV12-4 to TRBJ2-3; 10 nucleotides line up with TRBD2. V trimming: 6 bases; J trimming: 5 bases; junction bases outside the gene matches: 8. This CDR3 region has 15 residues.

This clonotype was seen more than once but under ten times. This clone may be a read error of a much larger clone one base away. The final CDR3 position lacks the conserved phenylalanine or tryptophan, pointing to a likely read error. J is TRBJ1-3 and V is TRBV20-1; no clear D. The V gene's germline CDR1 is DFQATT and CDR2 SNEGSKA (reference sequence). The V end lost 6 bases, the J end lost 2 bases, and 17 bases lay between the germline ends. CDR3 size: 15 residues. CDR3: CSAIDPRETGNTIYL. The CDR3 coding sequence is TGCAGTGCCATCGACCCTAGGGAGACTGGAAACACCATATATTTG.

This clonotype was detected only once. This may arise from a read error, as a much more abundant clone is one base away. V is TRBV6-1 and J is TRBJ1-2; D might be TRBD1 (6 bases). This CDR3 comprises 14 residues. CDR1 is MNHNS and CDR2 is SASEGT in the germline V gene. The DNA of the CDR3 is TGTGCCAGCAGTGTACAGGGAGACCGGGATGGCTACGCCTTC. Protein: CASSVQGDRDGYAF.

The rearrangement links TRBV4-1 to TRBJ1-5; D is unclear. Germline assignment: CDR1 MGHRA and CDR2 YSYEKL. The CDR3 spans 15 residues. With 1 base removed from V and 9 bases from J, the gap between germline ends came to 16 bases. The CDR3 sequence: CASSQVDGEDPPQHF. Written as DNA, the CDR3 is TGCGCCAGCAGCCAAGTGGACGGGGAAGATCCGCCCCAGCATTTT.

This clonotype came up a few times. J is TRBJ2-1 and V is TRBV12-3 or TRBV12-4; D is perhaps TRBD2 (6 bases). The ends were cut back, 5 bases at V and 6 bases at J, with 17 bases in the middle. The length of the CDR3 is 15 residues. The CDR3 here is CASSRLEGGGNEQFF. CDR3 coding DNA: TGTGCCAGCAGTAGACTAGAGGGTGGAGGCAATGAGCAGTTCTTC.

The chain links TRBV4-1 to TRBJ2-3; TRBD2 matches 8 bases. The length of the CDR3 is 16 residues. The V gene's germline CDR1 is MGHRA and CDR2 YSYEKL. With 4 bases clipped from V and 3 bases from J, the junction kept 9 bases outside the gene matches. The CDR3 nucleotides read TGCGCCAGCAGCCGGAGGGCGGGGGGCCTAACAGATACGCAGTATTTT. The encoded protein is CASSRRAGGLTDTQYF.

This chain uses TRBV11-2 with TRBJ2-3, with D unresolved. The CDR3 runs to 13 residues. Trimming removed 5 bases from V and 11 bases from J, with 17 bases in between. Germline V gene data show CDR1 as SGHAT and CDR2 as FQNNGV. The CDR3 reads CASSTTFAYMQYF. The CDR3 DNA reads as TGTGCCAGCAGCACGACCTTTGCATATATGCAGTATTTT. The variable domain in full, with the rest retrieved from reference TRBV11-2 and TRBJ2-3, is EAGVAQSPRYKIIEKRQSVAFWCNPISGHATLYWYQQILGQGPKLLIQFQNNGVVDDSQLPKDRFSAERLKGVDSTLKIQPAKLEDSAVYLCASSTTFAYMQYFGPGTRLTVL.

As for this clonotype: One base away lies a much larger clone, so this may be a sequencing read error. V and J are TRBV12-3 or TRBV12-4 and TRBJ1-1; no clear D. V was trimmed by 7 bases and J by 6 bases, leaving 18 bases between them. The CDR3 contains 14 residues. The CDR3 loop reads CASTTGWEKAEAFF. CDR3 coding DNA: TGTGCCAGCACAACTGGTTGGGAGAAAGCTGAAGCTTTCTTT.

Remarks on this clonotype: One end of the junction fails to match germline, which may point to a read error. This rearrangement joins TRBV11-1 to TRBJ1-1, with unresolved D. Germline V lookup: CDR1 SGHAT, CDR2 FQDESV (reference sequence). This CDR3 is 14 amino acids long. The CDR3 is CTSSPDGMNTEAFF. In nucleotides, the CDR3 is TGTACCAGCAGTCCTGACGGAATGAACACAGAAGCTTTCTTT.

This clonotype is judged medium-sized. The chain employs TRBV11-2 and TRBJ2-7; D call uncertain. V was trimmed by 5 bases and J by 2 bases, leaving 10 bases between them. The CDR3 runs to 13 residues. CDR1 SGHAT and CDR2 FQNNGV come from the germline V gene. The CDR3 sequence: CASSQDAAYEQYF. DNA for the CDR3: TGTGCCAGCAGCCAAGACGCGGCCTACGAGCAGTACTTC. Full variable domain (remainder filled in from reference TRBV11-2 and TRBJ2-7): EAGVAQSPRYKIIEKRQSVAFWCNPISGHATLYWYQQILGQGPKLLIQFQNNGVVDDSQLPKDRFSAERLKGVDSTLKIQPAKLEDSAVYLCASSQDAAYEQYFGPGTRLTVT.

Comment on this clonotype: An end of the junction differs from the germline gene, which may be a read error. The chain uses TRBV11-2 and TRBJ2-3; tentatively, D is TRBD2 (6 bases). The length of the CDR3 is 14 residues. Germline CDR1 is SGHAT and CDR2 is FQNNGV. The CDR3 region is CASSFRLVTDTQYF. CDR3 sequence (DNA): TGTGCCAGCAGCTTTAGACTAGTGACAGATACTCAGTATTTT. The variable domain in full, completed from reference TRBV11-2 and TRBJ2-3, reads EAGVAQSPRYKIIEKRQSVAFWCNPISGHATLYWYQQILGQGPKLLIQFQNNGVVDDSQLPKDRFSAERLKGVDSTLKIQPAKLEDSAVYLCASSFRLVTDTQYFGPGTRLTVL.

About this clonotype itself: One end of the junction is discordant with germline, which a read error may explain. The V gene is TRBV11-2, the J gene TRBJ2-3, with D perhaps TRBD2 (5 bases). Germline V CDR1 and CDR2: SGHAT, FQNNGV. The CDR3 has 16 residues. CDR3 amino acids: CVSSLGAETSTDTQYF. Here the CDR3 DNA reads TGTGTCAGCAGCTTAGGAGCGGAGACTAGCACAGATACGCAGTATTTT.

A word on this clonotype: Germline is not matched at one junction end, which may reflect a read error. V usage is TRBV12-3 or TRBV12-4 and J usage is TRBJ1-5; TRBD1 aligns across 9 bases. The CDR3 length is 13 residues. The CDR3 spells CAGGDRETQPQHF. The CDR3 DNA reads TGTGCCGGCGGGGACAGGGAAACTCAGCCTCAGCATTTT.

The chain uses TRBV20-1 and TRBJ2-7, with a possible D match to TRBD1 (6 bases). Germline loops: CDR1 DFQATT, CDR2 SNEGSKA (reference sequence). The V and J ends lost 5 bases and 8 bases respectively, with 25 bases between them. The CDR3 sequence is 15 residues long. CDR3 DNA sequence: TGCAGTGCTTCCGGACCGACAGGCAGCACTTACAAGCAGTACTTC. Protein: CSASGPTGSTYKQYF.

In the case of this clonotype: With a much larger clone just one base away, this may be a read error. The gene calls are TRBV24-1 and TRBJ2-7; 9 bases line up with TRBD1. V dropped 7 bases and J dropped 3; count of bases not matched to a gene: 6. The CDR3 covers 14 residues. Germline-derived CDR1 and CDR2 are KGHDR and SFDVKD. The CDR3 spells CATSPTGGRYEQYF. CDR3 nucleotide sequence: TGTGCCACCAGCCCGACAGGGGGGCGCTACGAGCAGTACTTC.

A remark on this clonotype: The junction shows a germline mismatch at one end, possibly a read error. V gene TRBV5-5 combines with J gene TRBJ1-5; D ambiguous. The CDR3 has 15 amino acids. CDR1 SGHKS and CDR2 YYEKEE come from the germline V gene (reference sequence). The CDR3 protein is CASSLGSYSNRPQHF. The CDR3 DNA follows: TGTGCCAGCAGCTTGGGCAGTTATAGCAATCGGCCCCAGCATTTT.

For this clonotype: A much larger clonotype is one base distant, so this may be a read error. The chain links TRBV29-1 to TRBJ2-5; possible D gene TRBD1, 6 bases. Germline loops: CDR1 SQVTM, CDR2 ANQGSEA. The length of the CDR3 is 15 residues. V dropped 5 bases and J dropped 4 bases, with 20 bases sitting between them. Here the CDR3 DNA reads TGCAGCGTTCTAAAAGGAACAGGGATACGAGAGACCCAGTACTTC. Protein sequence: CSVLKGTGIRETQYF.

This clonotype was counted many times. V and J are TRBV5-4 and TRBJ1-4; tentative D call: TRBD1 (5 bases). The CDR3 has 18 residues. The V gene's germline CDR1 is SGHNT and CDR2 YYREEE (reference sequence). Trimming cost V 0 bases and J 3 bases, with 18 bases left between them. The CDR3 DNA reads as TGTGCCAGCAGCTTGGGCTTCGGAGGGGACGTCGCTAATGAAAAACTGTTTTTT. Its protein product is CASSLGFGGDVANEKLFF.